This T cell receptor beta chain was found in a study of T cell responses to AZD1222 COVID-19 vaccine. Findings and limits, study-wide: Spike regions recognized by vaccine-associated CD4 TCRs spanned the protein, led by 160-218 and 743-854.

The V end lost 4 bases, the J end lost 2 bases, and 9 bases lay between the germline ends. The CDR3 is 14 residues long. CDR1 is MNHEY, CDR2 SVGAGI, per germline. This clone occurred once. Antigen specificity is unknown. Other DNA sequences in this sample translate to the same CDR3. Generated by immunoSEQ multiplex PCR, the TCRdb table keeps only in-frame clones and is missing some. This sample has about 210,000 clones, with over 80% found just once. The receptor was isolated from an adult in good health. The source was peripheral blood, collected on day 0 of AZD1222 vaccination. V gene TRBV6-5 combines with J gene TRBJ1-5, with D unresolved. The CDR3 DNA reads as TGTGCCAGCAGTTCCTTGGGCCGCAATCAGCCCCAGCATTTT. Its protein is CASSSLGRNQPQHF.